These 13 T cell receptor beta chains originate from one sample sequenced in a study of cytomegalovirus exposure and HLA in healthy donors. The PCR had 60 Vbeta and 13 Jbeta primers. The table came from immunoSEQ multiplex PCR; TCRdb's copy has only in-frame clones and leaves some out. The sample has some 120,000 clones; roughly 80% are singletons. The sequenced sample was PBMCs. The receptors were sampled from a man in his late teens or twenties in good health and CMV-seropositive.

This chain joins TRBV29-1 and TRBJ1-1; the D is unclear. The V end lost 5 bases, the J end lost 0 bases, and 10 bases lay between the germline ends. The CDR3 consists of 13 residues. Per the germline V gene, CDR1 is SQVTM and CDR2 is ANQGSEA. CDR3 sequence (DNA): TGCAGCGTTACGGCAGGCATGAACACTGAAGCTTTCTTT. As protein: CSVTAGMNTEAFF.

The rearrangement uses TRBV6-1 and TRBJ2-2; tentative D call: TRBD1 (6 bases). Germline loops: CDR1 MNHNS, CDR2 SASEGT. This CDR3 is 15 amino acids long. V was clipped by 5 bases and J by 5 bases, with 15 bases between them. CDR3 nucleotide sequence: TGTGCCAGCAGTCCTGTGGGGACACTAACCGGGGAGCTGTTTTTT. It specifies CASSPVGTLTGELFF.

The gene calls are TRBV30 and TRBJ1-5; 7 bases match TRBD1. The trim removed 3 bases at V and 4 bases at J, leaving 9 bases unmatched. The CDR3 length is 15 residues. Germline V gene data show CDR1 as GTSNPN and CDR2 as SVGIG (reference sequence). DNA of the CDR3: TGTGCCTGGAGACCAACCGGGACAGAAAATCAGCCCCAGCATTTT. Its translation is CAWRPTGTENQPQHF.

The chain links TRBV10-2 to TRBJ1-1; 8 nucleotides align to TRBD1. The CDR3 extends over 12 amino acids. The junction had 0 bases not matched to a gene; V was cut back by 8 bases and J by 1 base. Germline V gene data show CDR1 as WSHSY and CDR2 as SAAADI. The CDR3 sequence is CASGQGNTEAFF. CDR3 DNA: TGCGCCAGCGGACAGGGGAACACTGAAGCTTTCTTT.

This clone was counted once. The chain employs TRBV4-1 and TRBJ2-7, with D possibly TRBD1 on 6 matching bases. Trimming removed 0 bases at V and 2 bases at J, with 11 bases between. Germline V gene lookup returns CDR1 MGHRA and CDR2 YSYEKL. This CDR3 has 15 residues. The CDR3 sequence: CASSQDGGRAYEQYF. The CDR3 nucleotides read TGCGCCAGCAGCCAAGATGGGGGCAGAGCCTACGAGCAGTACTTC.

The sample holds a few counts of this clone. The V gene is TRBV2, the J gene TRBJ1-1; 8 nucleotides match TRBD1. Germline loops: CDR1 SNHLY, CDR2 FYNNEI. The V gene end was trimmed by 8 bases and the J gene end by 6 bases; junction bases not matched to a gene: 8. This CDR3 comprises 13 residues. CDR3 region: CASLQGALAEAFF. The CDR3 DNA follows: TGTGCCAGCCTCCAGGGGGCTTTGGCTGAAGCTTTCTTT.

The J gene is TRBJ1-6, the V gene TRBV2; D is unresolved. Trimming took 7 bases from V and 7 from J, leaving 8 bases between them. The CDR3 is 12 amino acids. Germline assignment: CDR1 SNHLY and CDR2 FYNNEI. The CDR3 here is CASTGLNSPLHF. The DNA for the CDR3 is TGTGCCAGCACGGGTTTGAATTCACCCCTCCACTTT.

The J gene is TRBJ2-1, the V gene TRBV4-3, with 7 bases identical to TRBD2. V lost 2 bases, J lost 7 bases, and 5 bases stayed unmatched. Germline V gene sequence: CDR1 LGHNA, CDR2 YSLEER. CDR3 length: 14 amino acids. The CDR3 protein is CASSQTSSGNEQFF. CDR3 DNA: TGCGCCAGCAGCCAAACGTCTAGCGGTAATGAGCAGTTCTTC.

A few counts support this clone. J is TRBJ1-1 and V is TRBV29-1; D might be TRBD1 (6 bases). From germline, CDR1 is SQVTM and CDR2 ANQGSEA. The CDR3 consists of 17 residues. The V and J ends lost 5 bases and 1 base respectively, with 23 bases between them. CDR3 sequence: CSVRSLEKDSQNTEAFF. The CDR3 DNA reads TGCAGCGTTCGATCGCTCGAAAAGGACAGCCAGAACACTGAAGCTTTCTTT. Full variable domain (rest looked up from reference TRBV29-1 and TRBJ1-1): SAVISQKPSRDICQRGTSLTIQCQVDSQVTMMFWYRQQPGQSLTLIATANQGSEATYESGFVIDKFPISRPNLTFSTLTVSNMSPEDSSIYLCSVRSLEKDSQNTEAFFGQGTRLTVV.

The chain uses TRBV19 and TRBJ1-2; 10 bases align to TRBD1. Germline V lookup: CDR1 LNHDA, CDR2 SQIVND (reference sequence). The CDR3 runs 14 residues. V shed 3 bases, J shed 8 bases, and the junction held 6 bases outside the gene matches. DNA for the CDR3: TGTGCCAGTAGTATTGGAGGACAGGGGGTCGGCTACACCTTC. It encodes CASSIGGQGVGYTF.

The genes are TRBV18 and TRBJ2-5, with D tentatively TRBD2 (5 bases). The V end lost 4 bases, the J end lost 3 bases, and 9 bases lay between the germline ends. Germline V gene data show CDR1 as KGHSH and CDR2 as LQKENI. CDR3 size: 13 residues. DNA of the CDR3: TGTGCCAGCTCACTGGACTGGGAAGAGACCCAGTACTTC. This encodes CASSLDWEETQYF.

Here the CDR3 reads CASSERDGYYGYTF. The CDR3 DNA sequence: TGTGCCAGCAGTGAGCGGGACGGCTACTATGGCTACACCTTC. The chain carries TRBV6-1 and TRBJ1-2, with D possibly matching TRBD1 (5 bases). The CDR3 sequence is 14 residues long. Trimming removed 3 bases from V and 3 bases from J, with 11 bases in between. Germline V lookup: CDR1 MNHNS, CDR2 SASEGT.

V is TRBV7-9 and J is TRBJ1-2, with TRBD1 identical over 12 bases. Trimming cost V 5 bases and J 3 bases; bases outside gene matches: 4. Germline values: CDR1 SEHNR, CDR2 FQNEAQ (reference sequence). The CDR3 has 15 residues. The CDR3 is CASSPGQGAHYGYTF. In DNA form, the CDR3 reads TGTGCCAGCAGCCCGGGACAGGGGGCCCACTATGGCTACACCTTC. Full variable domain (rest looked up from reference TRBV7-9 and TRBJ1-2): DTGVSQNPRHKITKRGQNVTFRCDPISEHNRLYWYRQTLGQGPEFLTYFQNEAQLEKSRLLSDRFSAERPKGSFSTLEIQRTEQGDSAMYLCASSPGQGAHYGYTFGSGTRLTVV.